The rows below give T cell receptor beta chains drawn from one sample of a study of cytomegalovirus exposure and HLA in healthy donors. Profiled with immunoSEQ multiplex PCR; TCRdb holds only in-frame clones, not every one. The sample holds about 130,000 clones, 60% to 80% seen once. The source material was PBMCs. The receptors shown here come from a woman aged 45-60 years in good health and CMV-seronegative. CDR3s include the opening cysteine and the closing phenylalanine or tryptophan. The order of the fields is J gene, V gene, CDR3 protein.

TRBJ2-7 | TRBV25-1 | CASSPPGQARREQYF
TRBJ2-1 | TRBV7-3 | CASSLRNGGTSRFF
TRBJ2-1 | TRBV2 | CASTEDYNEQFF
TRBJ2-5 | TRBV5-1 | CASSLIQGKETQYF
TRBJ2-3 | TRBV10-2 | CASSESRGRTDTQYF
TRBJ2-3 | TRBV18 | CASSVIAGNTDTQYF
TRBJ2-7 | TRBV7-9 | CASSLDQNPAYEQYF
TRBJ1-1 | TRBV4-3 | CASSQVTGVWTEAFF
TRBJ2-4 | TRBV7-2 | CASSITGTSSFQYF
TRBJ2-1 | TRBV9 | CASSVVSSGSSYNEQFF
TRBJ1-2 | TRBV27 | CASSTGQARSYGYTF
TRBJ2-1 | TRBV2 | CASRLLGLAGGNEQFF
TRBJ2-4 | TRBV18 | CASSPGTGGEDIQYF
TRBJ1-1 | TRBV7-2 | CASTANGGEGKTFF
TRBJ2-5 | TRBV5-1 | CASSSGLAFQETQYF
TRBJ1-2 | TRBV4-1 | CASSQDGDRGDYGYTF
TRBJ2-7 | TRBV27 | CASSFTSTYEQYF
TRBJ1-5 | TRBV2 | CASSDSVLSNQPQHF
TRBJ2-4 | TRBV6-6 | CASSFGRAEPNIQYF
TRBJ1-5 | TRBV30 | CAWSHRDSWSNQPQHF
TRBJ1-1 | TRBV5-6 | CASSFQGLEHSEAFF
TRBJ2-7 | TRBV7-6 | CASSLALAGPTEQYF
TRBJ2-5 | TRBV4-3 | CASSQDLETQYF
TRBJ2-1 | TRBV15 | CATSRLFSTREGHNEQFF
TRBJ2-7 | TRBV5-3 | CARSYVPPRLNEQYF
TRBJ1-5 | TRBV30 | CAWTTGGSYSNQPQHF
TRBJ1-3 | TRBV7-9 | CASTDTGAGNTIYF
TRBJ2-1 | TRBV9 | CASSVVLQGGFF
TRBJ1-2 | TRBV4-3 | CASSQGGTGVYGYTF
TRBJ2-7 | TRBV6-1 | CASSEAGDFDYEQYF
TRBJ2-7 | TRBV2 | CASNSGTGSYEQYF
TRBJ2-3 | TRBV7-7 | CASSLDRVDTQYF
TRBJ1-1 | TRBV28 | CASSRQIGATEAFF
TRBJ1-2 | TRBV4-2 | CASSQDYGYYGYTF
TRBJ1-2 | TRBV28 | CASSYSGYYGYTF
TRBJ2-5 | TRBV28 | CASNGRQETQYF
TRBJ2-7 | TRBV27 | CASSFIPGQDYEQYF
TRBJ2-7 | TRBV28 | CASRRQGAYEQYF
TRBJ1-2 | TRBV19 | CASSRRGDYGYTF
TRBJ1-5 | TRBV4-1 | CASSQDGQTYQPQHF
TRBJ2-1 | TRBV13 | CASSLGFAGSGDNEQFF
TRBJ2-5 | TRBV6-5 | CASRRGTVSETQYF
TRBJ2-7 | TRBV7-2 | CASSQNSGSSYEQYF
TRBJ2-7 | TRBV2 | CASSGSYEQYF